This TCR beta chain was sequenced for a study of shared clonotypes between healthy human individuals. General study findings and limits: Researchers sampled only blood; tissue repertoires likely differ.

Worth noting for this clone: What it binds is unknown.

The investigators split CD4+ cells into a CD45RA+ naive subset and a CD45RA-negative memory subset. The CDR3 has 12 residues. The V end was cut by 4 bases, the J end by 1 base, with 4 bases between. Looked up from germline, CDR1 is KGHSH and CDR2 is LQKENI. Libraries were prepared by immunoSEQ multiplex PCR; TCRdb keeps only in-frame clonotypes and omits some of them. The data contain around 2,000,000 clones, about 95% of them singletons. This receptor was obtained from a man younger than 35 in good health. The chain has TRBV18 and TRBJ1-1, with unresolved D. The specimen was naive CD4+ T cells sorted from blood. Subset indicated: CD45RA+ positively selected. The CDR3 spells CASSHPNTEAFF. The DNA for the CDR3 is TGTGCCAGCTCACACCCGAACACTGAAGCTTTCTTT.